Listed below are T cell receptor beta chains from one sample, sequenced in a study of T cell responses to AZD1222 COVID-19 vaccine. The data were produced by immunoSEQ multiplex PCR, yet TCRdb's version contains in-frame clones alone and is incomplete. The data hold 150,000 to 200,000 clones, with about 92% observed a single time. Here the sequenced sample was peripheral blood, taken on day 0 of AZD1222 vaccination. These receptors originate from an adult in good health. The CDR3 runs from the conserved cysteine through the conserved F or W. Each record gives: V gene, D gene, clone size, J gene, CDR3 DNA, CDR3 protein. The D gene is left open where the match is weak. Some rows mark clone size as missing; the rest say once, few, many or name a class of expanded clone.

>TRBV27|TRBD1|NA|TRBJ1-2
TGTGCCAGCAGTTTAGCGACAGGGGGCAGGCACTATGGCTACACCTTC
CASSLATGGRHYGYTF
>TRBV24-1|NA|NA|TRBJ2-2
TGTGCCACCAGTGCGGCTAGCGTTCACTCCGGGGAGCTGTTTTTT
CATSAASVHSGELFF
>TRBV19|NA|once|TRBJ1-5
TGTGCCGGGGGATGGGGGAATCAGCCCCAGCATTTT
CAGGWGNQPQHF
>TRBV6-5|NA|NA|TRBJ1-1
TGTGCCAGCAGTTATAGGGTGAACACTGAAGCTTTCTTT
CASSYRVNTEAFF
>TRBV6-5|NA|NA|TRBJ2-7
TGTGCCAGCAGTCTCTGGGACTACGAGCAGTACTTC
CASSLWDYEQYF
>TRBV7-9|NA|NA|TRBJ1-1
TGTGCCAGCAGCTTACCGCCGGGGAACACTGAAGCTTTCTTT
CASSLPPGNTEAFF
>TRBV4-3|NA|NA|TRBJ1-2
TGCGCCAGCAGCCAAGATAAGGACAGCCACCCCTATGGGTACACCTTC
CASSQDKDSHPYGYTF
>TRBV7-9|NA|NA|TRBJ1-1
TGTGCCAGCAGCTGGACGCGTGGGGTAATCAAGAACACTGAAGCTTTCTTT
CASSWTRGVIKNTEAFF
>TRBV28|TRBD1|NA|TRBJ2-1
TGTGCCAGCAGTCAACAGGGGGCCCTTTCCTACAATGAGCAGTTCTTC
CASSQQGALSYNEQFF
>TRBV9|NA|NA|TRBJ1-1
TGTGCCAGCAGCGGACACTTGAACACTGAAGCTTTCTTT
CASSGHLNTEAFF
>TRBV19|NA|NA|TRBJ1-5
TGTGCCAGTAGTATACGGCACCCTAGCAATCAGCCCCAGCATTTT
CASSIRHPSNQPQHF
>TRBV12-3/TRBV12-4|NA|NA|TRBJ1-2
TGTGCCAGCAGTTTAGTTAAAAACTATGGCTACACCTTC
CASSLVKNYGYTF
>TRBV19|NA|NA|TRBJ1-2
TGTGCCAGTAGTATGCAGTACGGGGGACCTTATGGCTACACCTTC
CASSMQYGGPYGYTF
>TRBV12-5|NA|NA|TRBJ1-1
TGTGCTAGTGGGTGGGGAACTGAAGCTTTCTTT
CASGWGTEAFF
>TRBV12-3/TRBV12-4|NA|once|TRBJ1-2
TGTGCCAGCAGTATAATACCCGGGGATGGCTACACCTTC
CASSIIPGDGYTF
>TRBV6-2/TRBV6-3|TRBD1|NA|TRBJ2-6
TGTGCCAGCAGTAGGACAGGGTTCGCCGGGGCCAACGTCCTGACTTTC
CASSRTGFAGANVLTF
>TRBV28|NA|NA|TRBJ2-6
TGTGCCAGCAGTCAATGGCGTTTGATTTCTGGGGCCAACGTCCTGACTTTC
CASSQWRLISGANVLTF
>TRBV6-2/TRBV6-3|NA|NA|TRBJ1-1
TGTGCCAGCAGTTACATGGGGCGAGGCACTGAAGCTTTCTTT
CASSYMGRGTEAFF
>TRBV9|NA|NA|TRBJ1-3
TGTGCCAGCAGGGGGGACTCTGGAAACACCATATATTTT
CASRGDSGNTIYF
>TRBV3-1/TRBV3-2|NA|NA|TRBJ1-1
TGTGCCAGCAGTCCCACAGGGAACACTGAAGCTTTCTTT
CASSPTGNTEAFF
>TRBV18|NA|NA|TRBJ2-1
TGTGCCAGCTCGCCAAACAATGAGCAGTTCTTC
CASSPNNEQFF
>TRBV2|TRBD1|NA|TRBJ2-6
TGTGCCAGCATCTCTGGGACAGCTCTCTCTGGGGCCAACGTCCTGACTTTC
CASISGTALSGANVLTF
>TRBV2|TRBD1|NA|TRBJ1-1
TGTGCCAGCAGTGCACAGGGGGACACTGAAGCTTTCTTT
CASSAQGDTEAFF
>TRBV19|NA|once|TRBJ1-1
TGTGCCAGTAGACTTGGGAGGGCTGAAGCTTTCTTT
CASRLGRAEAFF
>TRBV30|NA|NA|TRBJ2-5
TGTGCCTGGAGTGTCGACCATCAAGAGACCCAGTACTTC
CAWSVDHQETQYF
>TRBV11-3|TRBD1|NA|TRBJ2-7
TGTGCCAGCAGCCCTCGGACAGGGGCAGGCGAGCAGTACTTC
CASSPRTGAGEQYF
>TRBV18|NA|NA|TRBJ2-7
TGTGCCAGCTCACCCCCATCCGGCTACGAGCAGTACTTC
CASSPPSGYEQYF
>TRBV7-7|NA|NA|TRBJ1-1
TGTGCTAGCAGCTTAGAACTTAAGGGGACGGGCCATGAAGCTTTCTTT
CASSLELKGTGHEAFF
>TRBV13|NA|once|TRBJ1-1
TGTGCCAGCAGCTCGCCCACAGCGAACACTGAAGCTTTCTTT
CASSSPTANTEAFF
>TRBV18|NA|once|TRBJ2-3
TGTGCCAGCTCGAGGGCGGAGGATACGCAGTATTTT
CASSRAEDTQYF
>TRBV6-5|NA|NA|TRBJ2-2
TGTGCCAGCAGGCAGGGTCGGGCGAACACCGGGGAGCTGTTTTTT
CASRQGRANTGELFF
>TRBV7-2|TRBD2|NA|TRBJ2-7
TGTGCCAGCAGCTTAAGGTATGCGGGAGGCTCCTACGAGCAGTACTTC
CASSLRYAGGSYEQYF
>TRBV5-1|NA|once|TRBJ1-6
TGCGCCAGCAGCCTTAATGGGGCCGCCCAAGGTGGGAATTCACCCCTCCACTTT
CASSLNGAAQGGNSPLHF
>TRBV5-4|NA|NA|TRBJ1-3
TGTGCCAGCAGCTTGTCGGGCAGGGGCGGAAACACCATATATTTT
CASSLSGRGGNTIYF
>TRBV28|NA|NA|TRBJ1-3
TGTGCCACAAGAACCGGGACCCACAGCTCTGGAAACACCATATATTTT
CATRTGTHSSGNTIYF
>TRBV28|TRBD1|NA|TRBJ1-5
TGTGCCAGCAGTTTATGGGAGGGGACAGGGGGCAAGGGGCCCCAGCATTTT
CASSLWEGTGGKGPQHF
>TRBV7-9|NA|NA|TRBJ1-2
TGTGCCAGCAGCTTATCCCGGGCTGGCTACACCTTC
CASSLSRAGYTF
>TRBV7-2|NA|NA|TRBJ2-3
TGTGCCAGCAGCTTAGTGGGTAGGGGGGCCATCACAGATACGCAGTATTTT
CASSLVGRGAITDTQYF
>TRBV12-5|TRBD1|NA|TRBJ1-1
TGTGCTAGTGGCCCTTTTGACAGGGCTTTTTGTCTGAACACTGAAGCTTTCTTT
CASGPFDRAFCLNTEAFF
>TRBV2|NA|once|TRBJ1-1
TGTGCCAGCAGACCTTACCAGGGGCCGGCTTTCTTT
CASRPYQGPAFF
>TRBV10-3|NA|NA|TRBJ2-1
TGTGCCATCAGTGAGTGGACAGTGGGGGATGAGCAGTTCTTC
CAISEWTVGDEQFF
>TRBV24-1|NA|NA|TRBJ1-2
TGTGCCACCAGTGAGGCAGATGGCTACACCTTC
CATSEADGYTF
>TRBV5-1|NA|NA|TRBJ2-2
TGCGCCAGCAGCTTGGGGGCATCGTTCAACACCGGGGAGCTGTTTTTT
CASSLGASFNTGELFF
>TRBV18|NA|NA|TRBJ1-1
TGTGCCAGCTCACCGGTAGATCTGGGGACGAACACTGAAGCTTTCTTT
CASSPVDLGTNTEAFF
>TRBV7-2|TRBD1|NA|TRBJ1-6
TGTGCCAGCAGCCCCGACAGGGGCATCAATTCACCCCTCCACTTT
CASSPDRGINSPLHF
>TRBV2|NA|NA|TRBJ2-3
TGTGCCAGCAGACCGGGGCTGGGCGCAGATACGCAGTATTTT
CASRPGLGADTQYF
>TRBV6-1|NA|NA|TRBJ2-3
TGTGCCAGCAGTGAAAGGAGGCAGGAGAGGCGCACAGATACGCAGTATTTT
CASSERRQERRTDTQYF
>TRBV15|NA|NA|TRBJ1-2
TGTGCCACCAGCAAATCGGGCGGGGGGCAGAGGAGCTATGGCTACACCTTC
CATSKSGGGQRSYGYTF
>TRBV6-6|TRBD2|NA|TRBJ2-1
TGTGCCAGCAGTTACGGTAGCGGGGGGGCCGACAATGAGCAGTTCTTC
CASSYGSGGADNEQFF
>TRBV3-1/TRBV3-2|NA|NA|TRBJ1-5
TGTGCCAGCAGCCAAGATCGACCCCAGGGGATTGATCAGCCCCAGCATTTT
CASSQDRPQGIDQPQHF
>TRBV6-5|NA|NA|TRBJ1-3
TGTGCCAGCATGAGAGGGTCTGGAAACACCATATATTTT
CASMRGSGNTIYF
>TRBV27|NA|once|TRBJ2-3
TGTGCCAGCAGTTTACGACGGCGTGCAGATACGCAGTATTTT
CASSLRRRADTQYF
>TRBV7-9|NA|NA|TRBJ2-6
TGTGCCAGCAGCTTTCGTGGGGCGGTGTCTGGGGCCAACGTCCTGACTTTC
CASSFRGAVSGANVLTF
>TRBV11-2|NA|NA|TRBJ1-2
TGTGCCAGCAGCTTGGATGGGATGCGGGGCTACACCTTC
CASSLDGMRGYTF
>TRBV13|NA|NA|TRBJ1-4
TGTGCCAGCAGCCCCCCCCGCTCGGGTAATGAAAAACTGTTTTTT
CASSPPRSGNEKLFF
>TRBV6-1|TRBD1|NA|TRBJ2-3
TGTGCCAGCAGTGATCCCGACAGGGCGCGCTCCGGGACGCAGTATTTT
CASSDPDRARSGTQYF
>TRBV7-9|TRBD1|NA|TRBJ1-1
TGTGCCAGCAGTGAGGGACAGGGGAGGCCTGAAGCTTTCTTT
CASSEGQGRPEAFF
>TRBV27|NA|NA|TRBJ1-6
TGTGCCAGCAGTCACCGGGACTGGGGAGCACCCCTCCACTTT
CASSHRDWGAPLHF
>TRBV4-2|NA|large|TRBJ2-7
TGTGCCAGCAGCCAGGACAGCTACGAGCAGTACTTC
CASSQDSYEQYF
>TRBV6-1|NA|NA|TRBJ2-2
TGTGCCAGCAGTGAAGTGGGGGGCTGGGCCGGGGAGCTGTTTTTT
CASSEVGGWAGELFF